A single sample is the source of the 10 T cell receptor beta chains below, sequenced in a study of T cell responses to AZD1222 COVID-19 vaccine. Assay: immunoSEQ multiplex PCR; the TCRdb copy retains only in-frame clones and omits some. The table has more than 75,000 clones, around four fifths seen once. Here the sequenced sample was peripheral blood, taken 28 days after the second AZD1222 dose. These receptors were taken from an adult who received the AZD1222 COVID-19 vaccine.

The rearrangement uses TRBV2 and TRBJ2-7, with a tentative D call TRBD1 (6 bases). The CDR3 runs to 14 residues. CDR1 is SNHLY and CDR2 is FYNNEI in the germline V gene. Trimming pared 7 bases from V and 1 base from J, leaving 14 bases between. CDR3 in amino acids: CASIETTGSYEQYF. CDR3 DNA: TGTGCCAGCATCGAGACGACAGGATCCTACGAGCAGTACTTC.

The chain is built from TRBV4-2 and TRBJ2-7; D tentatively fits TRBD1 or TRBD2 (7 bases each). The CDR3 covers 16 residues. Trimming pared 0 bases from V and 0 bases from J, leaving 12 bases between. Per the germline V gene, CDR1 is LGHNA and CDR2 is YNFKEQ. CDR3: CASSQEGGDSSYEQYF. The CDR3 region has the DNA TGTGCCAGCAGCCAAGAAGGGGGGGACAGCTCCTACGAGCAGTACTTC.

The CDR3 is CAWSVLMGAVEQYF. The CDR3, as DNA: TGTGCCTGGAGTGTACTCATGGGGGCTGTCGAGCAGTACTTC. This chain joins TRBV30 and TRBJ2-7; the D gene is possibly TRBD1 (6 bases). Germline V gene data show CDR1 as GTSNPN and CDR2 as SVGIG (reference sequence). Trimming took off 0 bases at V and 6 bases at J, with 15 bases between the two ends. The CDR3 runs to 14 residues.

This clone appeared a few times. CDR3 sequence: CSARDAPEAFF. The CDR3 DNA reads as TGCAGTGCTAGAGATGCGCCTGAAGCTTTCTTT. The chain couples TRBV20-1 to TRBJ1-1; D call uncertain. The CDR3 spans 11 residues. Germline V gene sequence: CDR1 DFQATT, CDR2 SNEGSKA (reference sequence). Trimming removed 0 bases from V and 6 bases from J, with 5 bases in between.

The chain carries TRBV25-1 and TRBJ2-5, with a tentative D call TRBD1 (6 bases). The CDR3 runs 12 residues. Trimming removed 5 bases at V and 7 bases at J, with 11 bases between. From germline, CDR1 is MGHDK and CDR2 SYGVNS. CDR3 in amino acids: CASSPPRGTQYF. In DNA form, the CDR3 reads TGTGCCAGCAGTCCCCCCAGGGGGACCCAGTACTTC. Full variable domain (missing parts from reference TRBV25-1 and TRBJ2-5): EADIYQTPRYLVIGTGKKITLECSQTMGHDKMYWYQQDPGMELHLIHYSYGVNSTEKGDLSSESTVSRIRTEHFPLTLESARPSHTSQYLCASSPPRGTQYFGPGTRLLVL.

This clone has a single count. The chain is built from TRBV28 and TRBJ1-2; no firm D call. V was pared by 5 bases and J by 4 bases, with 5 bases between. Germline assignment: CDR1 MDHEN and CDR2 SYDVKM. This CDR3 has 11 amino acids. The CDR3 DNA follows: TGTGCCAGCAGTACAGCCTATGGCTACACCTTC. Residues: CASSTAYGYTF.

The chain is built from TRBV2 and TRBJ1-3; D not resolved. The CDR3 is 14 residues long. CDR1 SNHLY and CDR2 FYNNEI come from the germline V gene. The germline V and J ends were trimmed by 6 bases and 4 bases, with 13 bases remaining between them. The CDR3 DNA sequence: TGTGCCAGCAGAGCGGACGCCGGCGGAAACACCATATATTTT. Translating gives CASRADAGGNTIYF. The complete variable domain, with remaining parts taken from reference TRBV2 and TRBJ1-3, reads EPEVTQTPSHQVTQMGQEVILRCVPISNHLYFYWYRQILGQKVEFLVSFYNNEISEKSEIFDDQFSVERPDGSNFTLKIRSTKLEDSAMYFCASRADAGGNTIYFGEGSWLTVV.

The chain combines TRBV28 with TRBJ1-1; 10 bases map to TRBD1. The CDR3 covers 14 residues. V gave up 6 bases and J gave up 3 bases; unmatched junction bases: 4. Looked up from germline, CDR1 is MDHEN and CDR2 is SYDVKM. The CDR3 protein is CASRMTGGYTEAFF. The CDR3 nucleotides are TGTGCCAGCAGGATGACAGGGGGCTACACTGAAGCTTTCTTT.

The chain carries TRBV6-5 and TRBJ1-5, with TRBD1 identical over 8 bases. V lost 7 bases, J lost 1 base, and 6 bases stayed unmatched. The CDR3 has 15 residues. In germline, CDR1 is MNHEY, CDR2 SVGAGI. DNA of the CDR3: TGTGCCAGCAAGAAGGACAGGGTAAGCAATCAGCCCCAGCATTTT. It yields the protein CASKKDRVSNQPQHF.

This clone was seen ten or more times. The V and J genes are TRBV5-4 and TRBJ2-7; a weak D match, TRBD1 (6 bases). This CDR3 has 17 residues. Trimming took 3 bases from V and 1 from J, leaving 20 bases between them. Germline V gene lookup returns CDR1 SGHNT and CDR2 YYREEE (reference sequence). CDR3 sequence reads: CASSSRLRTAPSYEQYF. The CDR3 bases are TGTGCCAGCAGCTCGCGATTACGGACAGCCCCGTCCTACGAGCAGTACTTC.